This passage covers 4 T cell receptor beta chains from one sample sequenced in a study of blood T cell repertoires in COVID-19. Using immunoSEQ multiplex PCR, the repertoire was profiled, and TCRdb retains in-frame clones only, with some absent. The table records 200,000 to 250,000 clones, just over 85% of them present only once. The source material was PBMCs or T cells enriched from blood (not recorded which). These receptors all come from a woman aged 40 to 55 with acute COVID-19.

CDR3 DNA sequence: TGCGCCAGCAGCCGGACTAGCGGGGGGCCACCGGAGACCCAGTACTTC. Translating gives CASSRTSGGPPETQYF. This chain joins TRBV5-1 and TRBJ2-5, with 14 positions matching TRBD2. CDR1 SGHRS and CDR2 YFSETQ come from the germline V gene. This CDR3 has 16 residues. With V trimmed by 4 bases and J by 5 bases, 7 bases remained unmatched.

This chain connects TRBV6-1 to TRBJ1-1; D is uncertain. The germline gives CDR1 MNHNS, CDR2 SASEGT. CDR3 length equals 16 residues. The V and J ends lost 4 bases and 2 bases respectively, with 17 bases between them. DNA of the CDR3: TGTGCCAGCAGTGGTGAACTAGGACGGATAAACACTGAAGCTTTCTTT. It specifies CASSGELGRINTEAFF.

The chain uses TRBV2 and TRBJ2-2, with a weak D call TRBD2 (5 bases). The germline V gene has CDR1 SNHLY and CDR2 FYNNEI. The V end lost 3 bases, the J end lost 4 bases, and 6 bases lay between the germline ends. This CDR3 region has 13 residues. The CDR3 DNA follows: TGTGCCAGCAGTGAGCGGGCCACCGGGGAGCTGTTTTTT. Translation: CASSERATGELFF.

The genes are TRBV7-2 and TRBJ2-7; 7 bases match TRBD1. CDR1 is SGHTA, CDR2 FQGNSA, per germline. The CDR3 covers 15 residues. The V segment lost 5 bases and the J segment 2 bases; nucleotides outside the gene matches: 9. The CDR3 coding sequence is TGTGCCAGCAGCGGAACCCCGGGACAGACCTACGAGCAGTACTTC. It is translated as CASSGTPGQTYEQYF.